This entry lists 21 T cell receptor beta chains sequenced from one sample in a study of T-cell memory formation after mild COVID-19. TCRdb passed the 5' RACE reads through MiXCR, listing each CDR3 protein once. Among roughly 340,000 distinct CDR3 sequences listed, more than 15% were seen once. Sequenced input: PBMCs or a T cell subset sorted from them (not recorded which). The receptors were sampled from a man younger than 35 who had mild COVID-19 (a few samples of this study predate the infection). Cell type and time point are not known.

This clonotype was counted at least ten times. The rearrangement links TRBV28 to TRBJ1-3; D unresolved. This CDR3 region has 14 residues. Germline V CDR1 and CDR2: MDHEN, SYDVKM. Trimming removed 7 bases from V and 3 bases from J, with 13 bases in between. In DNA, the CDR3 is TGTGCCAGCATGGCCCTTTGGAGTGGAAACACCATATATTTT. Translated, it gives CASMALWSGNTIYF.

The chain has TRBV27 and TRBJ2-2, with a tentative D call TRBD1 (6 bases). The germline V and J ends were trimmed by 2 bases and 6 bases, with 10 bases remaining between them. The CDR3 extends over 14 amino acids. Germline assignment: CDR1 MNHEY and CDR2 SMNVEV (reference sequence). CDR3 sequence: CASSLSRGAGELFF. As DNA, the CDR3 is TGTGCCAGCAGTTTAAGCAGGGGAGCCGGGGAGCTGTTTTTT.

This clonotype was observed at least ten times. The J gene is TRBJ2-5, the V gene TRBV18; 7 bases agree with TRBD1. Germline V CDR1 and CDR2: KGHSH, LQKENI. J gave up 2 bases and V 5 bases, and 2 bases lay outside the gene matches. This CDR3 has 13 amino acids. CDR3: CASSGDRQETQYF. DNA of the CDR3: TGTGCCAGCTCAGGGGACAGACAAGAGACCCAGTACTTC.

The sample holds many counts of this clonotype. The CDR3 is CASSQDISGSSEAFF. The CDR3 DNA reads TGCGCCAGCAGCCAAGATATTTCTGGGAGCAGTGAAGCTTTCTTT. The rearrangement links TRBV4-3 to TRBJ1-1; no definite D call. The CDR3 has 15 residues. CDR1 and CDR2 from the germline V gene are LGHNA and YSLEER. Trimming left V 0 bases short and J 7 bases short, with 15 bases between.

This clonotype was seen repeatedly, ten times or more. CDR3 DNA: TGTGCCAGTAGTGATCGGAAGCGGGATGGCTACACCTTC. The encoded protein is CASSDRKRDGYTF. The chain recombines TRBV19 with TRBJ1-2; D is undetermined. Trimming took 5 bases from V and 6 from J, leaving 13 bases between them. The CDR3 is made up of 13 amino acids. Per germline, CDR1 LNHDA and CDR2 SQIVND (reference sequence). The entire variable domain, with the rest obtained from reference TRBV19 and TRBJ1-2, is as follows: DGGITQSPKYLFRKEGQNVTLSCEQNLNHDAMYWYRQDPGQGLRLIYYSQIVNDFQKGDIAEGYSVSREKKESFPLTVTSAQKNPTAFYLCASSDRKRDGYTFGSGTRLTVV.

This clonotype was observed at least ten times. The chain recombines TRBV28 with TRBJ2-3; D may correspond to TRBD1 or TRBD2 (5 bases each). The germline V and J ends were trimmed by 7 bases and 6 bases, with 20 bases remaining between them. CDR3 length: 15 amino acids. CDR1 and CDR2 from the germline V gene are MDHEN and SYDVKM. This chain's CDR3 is CASTLGDPSADTQYF. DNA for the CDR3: TGTGCCAGCACCCTCGGGGACCCCAGTGCGGATACGCAGTATTTT.

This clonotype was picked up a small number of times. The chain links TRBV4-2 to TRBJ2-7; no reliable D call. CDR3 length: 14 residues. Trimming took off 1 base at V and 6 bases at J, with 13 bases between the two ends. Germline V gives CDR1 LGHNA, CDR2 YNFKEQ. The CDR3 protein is CASSQVSTDGEQYF. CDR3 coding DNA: TGTGCCAGCAGCCAAGTCTCGACGGACGGCGAGCAGTACTTC.

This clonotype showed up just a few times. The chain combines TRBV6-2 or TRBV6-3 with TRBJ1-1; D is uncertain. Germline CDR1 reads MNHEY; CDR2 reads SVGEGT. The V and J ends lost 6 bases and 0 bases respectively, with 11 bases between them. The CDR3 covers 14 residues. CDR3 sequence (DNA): TGTGCCAGCAGCCCCTGGGTCATGAACACTGAAGCTTTCTTT. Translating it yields CASSPWVMNTEAFF.

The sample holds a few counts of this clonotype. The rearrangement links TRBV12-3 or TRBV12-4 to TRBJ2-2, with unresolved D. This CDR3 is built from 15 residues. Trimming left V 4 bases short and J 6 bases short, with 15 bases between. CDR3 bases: TGTGCCAGCAGTTCTACAACCCTTAGTGCCGGGGAGCTGTTTTTT. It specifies CASSSTTLSAGELFF.

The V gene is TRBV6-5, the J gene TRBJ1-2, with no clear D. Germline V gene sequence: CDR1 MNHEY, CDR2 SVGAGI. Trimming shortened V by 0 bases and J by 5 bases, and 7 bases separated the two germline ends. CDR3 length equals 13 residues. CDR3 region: CASSYSAGYGYTF. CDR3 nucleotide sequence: TGTGCCAGCAGTTACTCGGCGGGGTATGGCTACACCTTC.

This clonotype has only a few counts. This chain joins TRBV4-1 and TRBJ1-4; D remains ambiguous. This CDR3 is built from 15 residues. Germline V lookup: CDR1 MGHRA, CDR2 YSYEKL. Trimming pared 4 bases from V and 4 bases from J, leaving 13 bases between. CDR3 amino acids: CASSPPNGLNEKLFF. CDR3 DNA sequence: TGCGCCAGCAGCCCCCCAAACGGGCTTAATGAAAAACTGTTTTTT.

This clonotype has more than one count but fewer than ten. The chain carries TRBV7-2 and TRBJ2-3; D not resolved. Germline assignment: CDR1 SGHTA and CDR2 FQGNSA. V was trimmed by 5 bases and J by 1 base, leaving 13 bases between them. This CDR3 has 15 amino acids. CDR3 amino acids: CASSPPVAGTDTQYF. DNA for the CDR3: TGTGCCAGCAGCCCTCCGGTGGCCGGCACAGATACGCAGTATTTT.

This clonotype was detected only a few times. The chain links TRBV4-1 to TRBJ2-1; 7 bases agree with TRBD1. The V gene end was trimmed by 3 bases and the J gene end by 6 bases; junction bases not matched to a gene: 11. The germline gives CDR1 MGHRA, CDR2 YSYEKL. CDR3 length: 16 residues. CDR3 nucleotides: TGCGCCAGCAGCCAGACTACGACAGGGATTTCCAATGAGCAGTTCTTC. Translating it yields CASSQTTTGISNEQFF.

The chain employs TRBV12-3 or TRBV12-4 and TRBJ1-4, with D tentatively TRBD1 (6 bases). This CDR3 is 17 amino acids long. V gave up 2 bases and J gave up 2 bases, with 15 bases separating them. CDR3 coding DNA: TGTGCCAGCAGTTTATCCAGCAGGGGTTGGACTAATGAAAAACTGTTTTTT. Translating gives CASSLSSRGWTNEKLFF.

The CDR3 DNA is TGTGCCAGCAGCCCAGCGGAGTTTGATACGCAGTATTTT. This sequence encodes CASSPAEFDTQYF. The V call is TRBV7-6, the J call TRBJ2-3, with D perhaps matching TRBD2 (5 bases). The CDR3 length is 13 residues. The V end lost 5 bases, the J end lost 6 bases, and 12 bases lay between the germline ends. Germline values: CDR1 SGHVS, CDR2 FNYEAQ.

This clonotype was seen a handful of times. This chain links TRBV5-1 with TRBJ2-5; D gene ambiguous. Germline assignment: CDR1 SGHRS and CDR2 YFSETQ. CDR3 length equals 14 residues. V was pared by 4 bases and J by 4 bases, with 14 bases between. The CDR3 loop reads CASSAILRSETQYF. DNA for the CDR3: TGCGCCAGCAGCGCGATTCTCCGGTCAGAGACCCAGTACTTC.

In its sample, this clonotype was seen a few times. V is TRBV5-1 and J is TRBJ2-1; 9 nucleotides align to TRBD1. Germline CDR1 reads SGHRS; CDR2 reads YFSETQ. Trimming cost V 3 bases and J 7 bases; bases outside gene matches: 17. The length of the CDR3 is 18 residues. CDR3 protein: CASSSLLTGTGLGNEQFF. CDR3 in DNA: TGCGCCAGCAGCTCCCTTCTAACCGGGACAGGGTTGGGTAATGAGCAGTTCTTC.

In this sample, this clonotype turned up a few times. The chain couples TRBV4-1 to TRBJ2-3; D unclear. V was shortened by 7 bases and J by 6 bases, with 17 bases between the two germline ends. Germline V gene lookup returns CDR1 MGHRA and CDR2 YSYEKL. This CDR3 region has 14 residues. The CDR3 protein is CASNRDEELDTQYF. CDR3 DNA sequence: TGCGCCAGCAACCGCGACGAGGAGCTCGATACGCAGTATTTT.

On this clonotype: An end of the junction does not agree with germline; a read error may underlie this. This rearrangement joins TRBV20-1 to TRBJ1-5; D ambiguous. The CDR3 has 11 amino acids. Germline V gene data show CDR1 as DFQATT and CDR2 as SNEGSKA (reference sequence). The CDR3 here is CSAFKSQRQHF. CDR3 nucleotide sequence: TGCAGTGCCTTTAAATCCCAGCGCCAGCATTTT.

The CDR3 region has the DNA TGCAGCGCAGCCAGTAATACAGGGGGCTTCACAGATACGCAGTATTTT. It translates to CSAASNTGGFTDTQYF. This chain joins TRBV29-1 and TRBJ2-3; TRBD1 agrees at 9 bases. The length of the CDR3 is 16 residues. Germline CDR1 reads SQVTM; CDR2 reads ANQGSEA. V gave up 7 bases and J gave up 2 bases; unmatched junction bases: 13.

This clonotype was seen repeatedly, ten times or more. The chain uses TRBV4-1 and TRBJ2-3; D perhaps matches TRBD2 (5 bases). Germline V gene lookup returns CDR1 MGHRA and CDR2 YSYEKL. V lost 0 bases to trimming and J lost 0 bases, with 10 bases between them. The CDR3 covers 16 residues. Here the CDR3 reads CASSQEASPSTDTQYF. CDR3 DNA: TGCGCCAGCAGCCAAGAGGCTAGCCCTAGCACAGATACGCAGTATTTT.